The sample holds one count of the clone carrying this T cell receptor (beta chain). Its antigen is unknown. The sample comes from a study of CD8+CD57+ T cells in acquired aplastic anemia. Study information: Sorted CD4+ and CD8+ cells yielded around 3 ug of DNA on average.

Between the trimmed V and J ends, which lost 3 bases and 11 bases, there was a span of 14 bases. The length of the CDR3 is 13 residues. Per the germline V gene, CDR1 is KGHSH and CDR2 is LQKENI. Study conclusions and caveats: Patients and controls shared 25 to 30 CD8+ CDR3 sequences, which appeared highly expressed in patients and within their immunodominant clones. Patients and controls were not found to differ significantly in CD8+ Simpson's diversity.

Profiling of TCR beta VDJ combinations and CDR3 sequences used genomic DNA as template. TCRdb called the reads again in MiXCR, with one record for every CDR3 protein. The sample shows about 400,000 distinct CDR3 sequences, approximately 70% of them seen only once. The specimen sequenced was sorted CD4+, CD8+, or CD8+CD57+ T cells (not recorded which) from PBMCs. This receptor was identified in a human donor in good health, serving as a control. The J gene is TRBJ1-5, the V gene TRBV18; D is undetermined. CDR3 coding DNA: TGTGCCAGCTCACCGGATACGCAACGGGCCCAGCATTTT. Translating gives CASSPDTQRAQHF. Drawing the rest from reference TRBV18 and TRBJ1-5, the complete variable domain is NAGVMQNPRHLVRRRGQEARLRCSPMKGHSHVYWYRQLPEEGLKFMVYLQKENIIDESGMPKERFSAEFPKEGPSILRIQQVVRGDSAAYFCASSPDTQRAQHFGDGTRLSIL.